This entry features one T cell receptor (beta chain) sequence. These data originate in a study of human T cells and chemical hapten exposure. For the library, individual cDNA molecules each received unique molecular identifiers. TCRdb called the RACE reads again in MiXCR, with one record for every CDR3 protein. The sample has 250,000 or so distinct CDR3 sequences, around 9.3% seen once; the top ten hold 2.3%. The germline V and J ends were trimmed by 6 bases and 4 bases, with 16 bases remaining between them. The CDR3 contains 14 residues. Time point given: pre-sensitization, week 0. Treatment described: therapeutic diphenylcyclopropenone sensitization with weekly scalp DPC. Total RNA came from unfractionated whole blood.

The specimen was whole blood, collected in connection with sensitization to the hapten diphenylcyclopropenone (DPC). The chain has TRBV12-3 or TRBV12-4 and TRBJ2-7; no firm D call. The source of this sequence is a woman aged 40 to 49 with alopecia areata. Some clones in this sample may be carry-over from other donors' samples. This chain's CDR3 is CASRPDLVEYEQYF. The CDR3 bases are TGTGCCAGCAGGCCGGACCTCGTCGAGTACGAGCAGTACTTC.